This T cell receptor beta chain was identified in a study of blood T cell repertoires in COVID-19. In the study overall: COVID-19 samples, acute and convalescent, were from the United States, Italy and Spain. T cells, B-cell-depleted T cells, or PBMCs supplied cDNA or gDNA.

In the original workflow: It was from reference gene primer amplification that nucleated cell counts were estimated. Sequencing was performed with immunoSEQ multiplex PCR; in TCRdb, only in-frame clones are kept and a portion is missing. That table furnishes V, J and clone size, whereas the DNA furnished D and trimming. The sample includes hundreds of thousands of clones, 80% to 85% of them seen just once. The CDR3 runs 15 residues. With 7 bases clipped from V and 4 bases from J, the junction kept 9 bases outside the gene matches. CDR1 and CDR2 (germline): MDHEN, SYDVKM. The sequenced sample consisted of peripheral blood. The rearrangement joins TRBV28 to TRBJ1-1; 10 bases match TRBD1. This clonotype originated in a man in his thirties or forties with active or convalescent COVID-19. CDR3 sequence: CASKGGGQGITEAFF. CDR3 in DNA: TGTGCCAGCAAAGGGGGGGGACAGGGGATCACTGAAGCTTTCTTT.